This TCR beta chain was captured in a study of blood T cells in healthy people across ages. In its sample, this clonotype was seen a few times. A second roughly 7 to 11 cycle PCR used barcoded and J-beta primers. MiXCR, applied by TCRdb to the 5' RACE reads, yields one record per CDR3 protein. Of roughly 560,000 distinct CDR3 sequences listed, approximately 25% were seen once; the top ten hold less than 9%. V shed 3 bases, J shed 5 bases, and the junction held 6 bases outside the gene matches. This CDR3 region has 15 residues. The data also belong to a second study, concerning T cells of mothers and their children. That work adds: Whether related or unrelated, pairs show similar shaping of TCR recombination output by thymic selection.

This clonotype was obtained from a boy between 5 and 17 years old in good health. Specimen: blood. J is TRBJ1-4 and V is TRBV12-3 or TRBV12-4; TRBD1 agrees at 7 bases. Written as DNA, the CDR3 is TGTGCCAGCAGTTTTTCAGGGGGTGGGAATGAAAAACTGTTTTTT. This sequence encodes CASSFSGGGNEKLFF.